The 9 T cell receptor beta chains below come from one sample, sequenced in a study of cytomegalovirus exposure and HLA in healthy donors. 60 Vbeta and 13 Jbeta primers were used in PCR. Assay used: immunoSEQ multiplex PCR; TCRdb lists only in-frame clones, some missing. The sample carries 150,000 or so clones, approximately 80% recorded once. The sample was PBMCs. Source of these receptors: a middle-aged man in good health and CMV-seropositive.

The rearrangement links TRBV11-2 to TRBJ2-5; D is possibly TRBD1 (6 bases). The CDR3 has 15 residues. CDR1 is SGHAT and CDR2 is FQNNGV in the germline V gene. Trimming removed 3 bases at V and 5 bases at J, with 16 bases between. The CDR3 sequence is CASSFGTPPGETQYF. DNA of the CDR3: TGTGCCAGCAGCTTCGGGACACCCCCTGGGGAGACCCAGTACTTC.

This clone was seen a handful of times. Compared with germline, one end of the junction differs, possibly owing to a read error. The chain is built from TRBV7-8 and TRBJ2-4, with D perhaps matching TRBD1 (6 bases). The CDR3 extends over 15 amino acids. Looked up from germline, CDR1 is SGHVS and CDR2 is FQNEAQ. Here the CDR3 DNA reads TGTGCCAGCAGCTTATCGGCAGGGGCCAAAAACAGTCAGTACTTC. It codes for CASSLSAGAKNSQYF. The whole variable domain, remainder taken from reference TRBV7-8 and TRBJ2-4, is GAGVSQSPRYKVAKRGQDVALRCDPISGHVSLFWYQQALGQGPEFLTYFQNEAQLDKSGLPSDRFFAERPEGSVSTLKIQRTQQEDSAVYLCASSLSAGAKNSQYFGAGTRLSVL.

The chain uses TRBV5-1 and TRBJ1-1; D unclear. CDR3 length equals 13 residues. Trimming took off 0 bases at V and 5 bases at J, with 8 bases between the two ends. CDR1 and CDR2 from the germline V gene are SGHRS and YFSETQ. In DNA form, the CDR3 reads TGCGCCAGCAGCTTGGGGCAGAGGACTGAAGCTTTCTTT. Its translation is CASSLGQRTEAFF. Supplemented by reference TRBV5-1 and TRBJ1-1, the full variable domain reads KAGVTQTPRYLIKTRGQQVTLSCSPISGHRSVSWYQQTPGQGLQFLFEYFSETQRNKGNFPGRFSGRQFSNSRSEMNVSTLELGDSALYLCASSLGQRTEAFFGQGTRLTVV.

The chain has TRBV11-2 and TRBJ2-7; D not certain. This CDR3 comprises 14 residues. The V end lost 2 bases, the J end lost 0 bases, and 8 bases lay between the germline ends. The V gene's germline CDR1 is SGHAT and CDR2 FQNNGV. For the CDR3, the DNA is TGTGCCAGCAGCTTAAGCGCAGACTCCTACGAGCAGTACTTC. It encodes CASSLSADSYEQYF. Complete variable domain (other parts from reference TRBV11-2 and TRBJ2-7): EAGVAQSPRYKIIEKRQSVAFWCNPISGHATLYWYQQILGQGPKLLIQFQNNGVVDDSQLPKDRFSAERLKGVDSTLKIQPAKLEDSAVYLCASSLSADSYEQYFGPGTRLTVT.

The chain joins TRBV7-8 to TRBJ2-1; 7 nucleotides line up with TRBD2. V trimming: 6 bases; J trimming: 0 bases; junction bases outside the gene matches: 5. The CDR3 is 15 residues long. CDR1 and CDR2 from the germline V gene are SGHVS and FQNEAQ. The CDR3 region is CASSYGLDSYNEQFF. Here the CDR3 DNA reads TGTGCCAGCAGTTACGGACTAGACTCCTACAATGAGCAGTTCTTC.

The gene calls are TRBV5-1 and TRBJ1-4, with D unresolved. This CDR3 has 13 amino acids. Germline CDR1 is SGHRS and CDR2 is YFSETQ. V was trimmed by 9 bases and J by 8 bases, leaving 17 bases between them. CDR3 DNA sequence: TGCGCCACCTCATTGAACGCGGGGGAAAAACTGTTTTTT. This encodes CATSLNAGEKLFF.

The J gene is TRBJ1-4, the V gene TRBV7-2; possibly TRBD1 for D (5 bases). The V and J ends lost 1 base and 7 bases respectively, with 13 bases between them. CDR1 is SGHTA and CDR2 is FQGNSA in the germline V gene. CDR3 length equals 15 residues. The CDR3 sequence is CASSLEGRAFEKLFF. DNA for the CDR3: TGTGCCAGCAGCTTAGAAGGCAGGGCGTTTGAAAAACTGTTTTTT.

This sequence joins TRBV19 and TRBJ2-2; 7 bases match TRBD2. CDR1 and CDR2 (germline): LNHDA, SQIVND (reference sequence). V dropped 1 base and J dropped 0; count of bases not matched to a gene: 8. The CDR3 covers 18 residues. CDR3 nucleotides: TGTGCCAGTAGTATAGTTGGGAGGGCCCGCACGAACACCGGGGAGCTGTTTTTT. Protein: CASSIVGRARTNTGELFF.

The chain uses TRBV19 and TRBJ1-2; no firm D call. This CDR3 region has 14 residues. Germline V gene lookup returns CDR1 LNHDA and CDR2 SQIVND (reference sequence). The ends were cut back, 0 bases at V and 4 bases at J, with 9 bases in the middle. The CDR3 nucleotides are TGTGCCAGTAGTATAGATCTGGACTTCTATGGCTACACCTTC. It translates to CASSIDLDFYGYTF.